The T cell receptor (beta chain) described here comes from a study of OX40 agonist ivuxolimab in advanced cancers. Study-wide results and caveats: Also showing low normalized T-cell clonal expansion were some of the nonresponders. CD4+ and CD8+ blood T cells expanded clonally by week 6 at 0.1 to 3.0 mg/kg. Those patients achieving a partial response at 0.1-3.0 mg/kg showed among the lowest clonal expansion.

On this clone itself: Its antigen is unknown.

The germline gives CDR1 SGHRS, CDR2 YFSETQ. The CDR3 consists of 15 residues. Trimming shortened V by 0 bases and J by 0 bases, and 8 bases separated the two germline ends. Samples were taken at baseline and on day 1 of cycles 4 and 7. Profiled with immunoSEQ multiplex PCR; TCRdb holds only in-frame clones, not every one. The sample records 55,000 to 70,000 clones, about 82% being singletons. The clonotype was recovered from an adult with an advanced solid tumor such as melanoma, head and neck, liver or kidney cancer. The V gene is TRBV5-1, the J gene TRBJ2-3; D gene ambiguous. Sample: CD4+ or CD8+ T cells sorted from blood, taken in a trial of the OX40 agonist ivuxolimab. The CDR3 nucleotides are TGCGCCAGCAGCTTGGAAAATCCTAGCACAGATACGCAGTATTTT. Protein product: CASSLENPSTDTQYF.